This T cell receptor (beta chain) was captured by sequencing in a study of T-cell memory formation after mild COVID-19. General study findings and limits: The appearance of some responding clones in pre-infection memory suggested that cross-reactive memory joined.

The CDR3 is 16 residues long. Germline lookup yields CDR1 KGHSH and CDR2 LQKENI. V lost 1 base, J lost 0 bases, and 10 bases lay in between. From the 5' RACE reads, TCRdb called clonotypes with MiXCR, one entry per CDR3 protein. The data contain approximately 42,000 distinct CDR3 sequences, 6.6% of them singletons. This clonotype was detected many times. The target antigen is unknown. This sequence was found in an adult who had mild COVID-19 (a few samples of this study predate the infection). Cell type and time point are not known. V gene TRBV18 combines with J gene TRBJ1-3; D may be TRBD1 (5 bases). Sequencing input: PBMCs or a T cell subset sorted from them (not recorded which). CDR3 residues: CASSPRIGDSGNTIYF. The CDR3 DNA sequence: TGTGCCAGCTCACCACGAATAGGGGACTCTGGAAACACCATATATTTT.